This TCR beta chain was observed in a study of blood T cell repertoires in COVID-19. Study context: COVID-19 samples collected from the United States, Italy and Spain covered acute and convalescent phases. PBMCs, B-cell-depleted T cells, or T cells were the source of the cDNA or gDNA that made up the material.

The CDR3 spans 13 residues. Trimming at V came to 5 bases and at J to 4 bases, leaving 4 bases not matched to a gene. In the study's own analysis: Reference gene primers were amplified, and this amplification served to estimate nucleated cell counts. Assay used: immunoSEQ multiplex PCR; TCRdb lists only in-frame clones, some missing. That table gives V, J and clone size, and the DNA gave D and trimming. The sample lists some 250,000 clones, about four fifths occurring once. The sequencing input was peripheral blood. The rearrangement joins TRBV12-3 or TRBV12-4 to TRBJ1-2, with 7 bases matching TRBD1. The sequence derives from a woman between 18 and 29 years old with acute or convalescent COVID-19. The CDR3 DNA sequence: TGTGCCAGCAGTACCGGGACAGCCTATGGCTACACCTTC. This translates into CASSTGTAYGYTF.